These T cell receptor beta chains were read from a single sample in a study of blood T cell repertoires in COVID-19. This table comes from immunoSEQ multiplex PCR, and its TCRdb copy is limited to in-frame clones, with some not included. The table records fewer than 250,000 clones, about 80% of them present only once. Sequencing was performed on PBMCs or T cells enriched from blood (not recorded which). The source of these receptors is a woman aged 50 to 60 who had been exposed to COVID-19. Each CDR3 is given with its conserved first and last residue. Fields, in order: J gene, clone size, D gene, V gene, CDR3 DNA, CDR3 protein. The D gene is left open where the match is weak. Some rows have no size entry. The others give once, few or many, or a class for an expanded clone.

J gene: TRBJ1-2; clone size: -; D gene: TRBD1; V gene: TRBV12-3/TRBV12-4; CDR3 DNA: TGTGCCAGCTTTACAGGGGTCGGTGGCTACACCTTC; CDR3 protein: CASFTGVGGYTF
J gene: TRBJ2-3; clone size: -; D gene: TRBD2; V gene: TRBV3-1/TRBV3-2; CDR3 DNA: TGTGCCAGCAGCCAGAGGCGGGGGGGCCGTTCCTCGCAGTATTTT; CDR3 protein: CASSQRRGGRSSQYF
J gene: TRBJ1-1; clone size: -; D gene: -; V gene: TRBV5-6; CDR3 DNA: TGTGCCAGCAGCCCCTCGGACAGCTATAACACTGAAGCTTTCTTT; CDR3 protein: CASSPSDSYNTEAFF
J gene: TRBJ2-7; clone size: -; D gene: -; V gene: TRBV9; CDR3 DNA: TGTGCCAGCAGCAGGAGGTCTGGACGGAGCTCCTACGAGCAGTACTTC; CDR3 protein: CASSRRSGRSSYEQYF
J gene: TRBJ2-3; clone size: -; D gene: -; V gene: TRBV7-9; CDR3 DNA: TGTGCCAGCAGCTCCTTACAGGGAACAGATACGCAGTATTTT; CDR3 protein: CASSSLQGTDTQYF
J gene: TRBJ1-3; clone size: few; D gene: TRBD1; V gene: TRBV3-1/TRBV3-2; CDR3 DNA: TGTGCCAGCAGCCAATCCCTAGGACAGGGAATCCCAAACACCATATATTTT; CDR3 protein: CASSQSLGQGIPNTIYF
J gene: TRBJ2-1; clone size: -; D gene: TRBD2; V gene: TRBV5-6; CDR3 DNA: TGTGCCAGCAGGGGATTAGCGGGGGGAGACAATGAGCAGTTCTTC; CDR3 protein: CASRGLAGGDNEQFF
J gene: TRBJ1-5; clone size: -; D gene: -; V gene: TRBV28; CDR3 DNA: TGTGCCAGCAGTTTCCAGACAGCCAATCAGCCCCAGCATTTT; CDR3 protein: CASSFQTANQPQHF
J gene: TRBJ1-1; clone size: -; D gene: -; V gene: TRBV2; CDR3 DNA: TGTGCCAGCAGAGCCTCGAACACTGAAGCTTTCTTT; CDR3 protein: CASRASNTEAFF
J gene: TRBJ1-5; clone size: -; D gene: -; V gene: TRBV19; CDR3 DNA: TGTGCCAGTAGTGGAGGGTCTATTTCCCCATGGAATCAGCCCCAGCATTTT; CDR3 protein: CASSGGSISPWNQPQHF
J gene: TRBJ1-2; clone size: few; D gene: -; V gene: TRBV3-1/TRBV3-2; CDR3 DNA: TGTGCCAGCAGCCGGACAGAACCTTCCTATGGCTACACCTTC; CDR3 protein: CASSRTEPSYGYTF
J gene: TRBJ2-7; clone size: -; D gene: -; V gene: TRBV10-2; CDR3 DNA: TGCGCCAGCAGTGAGTTGCCAGGTTCCTACGAGCAGTACTTC; CDR3 protein: CASSELPGSYEQYF
J gene: TRBJ1-1; clone size: few; D gene: -; V gene: TRBV25-1; CDR3 DNA: TGTGCCAGCAGTGACCCGGGGTATGGCACTGAAGCTTTCTTT; CDR3 protein: CASSDPGYGTEAFF
J gene: TRBJ2-3; clone size: once; D gene: TRBD1; V gene: TRBV5-4; CDR3 DNA: TGTGCCAGCAGCTTCGACAGGGCCGGAGATACGCAGTATTTT; CDR3 protein: CASSFDRAGDTQYF
J gene: TRBJ1-5; clone size: -; D gene: -; V gene: TRBV5-5; CDR3 DNA: TGTGCCAGCAGCCCCTCTGGGAGAAGTCAGCCCCAGCATTTT; CDR3 protein: CASSPSGRSQPQHF
J gene: TRBJ2-5; clone size: once; D gene: -; V gene: TRBV19; CDR3 DNA: TGTGCCAGTAGTATATCGGGGATCGAGACCCAGTACTTC; CDR3 protein: CASSISGIETQYF
J gene: TRBJ2-5; clone size: -; D gene: -; V gene: TRBV5-6; CDR3 DNA: TGTGCCAGCAGCTTGGCAACAGGTACTTCCCAAGAGACCCAGTACTTC; CDR3 protein: CASSLATGTSQETQYF
J gene: TRBJ1-3; clone size: -; D gene: -; V gene: TRBV2; CDR3 DNA: TGTGCCCACGATGGAGGGACTACTGGAAACACCATATATTTT; CDR3 protein: CAHDGGTTGNTIYF
J gene: TRBJ1-2; clone size: -; D gene: -; V gene: TRBV9; CDR3 DNA: TGTGCCAGCAGCGTCGGGTCGACAGGTTCTGGCTACACCTTC; CDR3 protein: CASSVGSTGSGYTF
J gene: TRBJ2-2; clone size: -; D gene: TRBD2; V gene: TRBV4-1; CDR3 DNA: TGCGCCAGCAGCATTTCGAGGGAGGGCTCCGGGGAGCTGTTTTTT; CDR3 protein: CASSISREGSGELFF
J gene: TRBJ1-5; clone size: few; D gene: -; V gene: TRBV5-1; CDR3 DNA: TGCGCCAGCAGCTTGGGAGCCTCCGGCAATCAGCCCCAGCATTTT; CDR3 protein: CASSLGASGNQPQHF
J gene: TRBJ2-7; clone size: few; D gene: -; V gene: TRBV27; CDR3 DNA: TGTGCCAGCAGTTTCCTTCCTGGGGGAGGCGAGCAGTACTTC; CDR3 protein: CASSFLPGGGEQYF
J gene: TRBJ1-1; clone size: -; D gene: -; V gene: TRBV6-5; CDR3 DNA: TGTGCCAGCAGTTTATTTGTAGGGGACACTGAAGCTTTCTTT; CDR3 protein: CASSLFVGDTEAFF
J gene: TRBJ1-5; clone size: -; D gene: -; V gene: TRBV6-5; CDR3 DNA: TGTGCCAGCAGTACCGGACAGACCGATCAGCCCCAGCATTTT; CDR3 protein: CASSTGQTDQPQHF
J gene: TRBJ2-3; clone size: -; D gene: -; V gene: TRBV19; CDR3 DNA: TGTGCCAGTAGTATAGCGACCTGGGGGCCGAGAGATACGCAGTATTTT; CDR3 protein: CASSIATWGPRDTQYF
J gene: TRBJ1-5; clone size: -; D gene: TRBD1; V gene: TRBV19; CDR3 DNA: TGTGCCAGTAGTGGGACAGGGGGAAATTATCAGCCCCAGCATTTT; CDR3 protein: CASSGTGGNYQPQHF
J gene: TRBJ2-3; clone size: -; D gene: TRBD1; V gene: TRBV29-1; CDR3 DNA: TGCAGCGCATCGGGACAGGTTAGAAAGGATACGCAGTATTTT; CDR3 protein: CSASGQVRKDTQYF
J gene: TRBJ2-7; clone size: -; D gene: TRBD2; V gene: TRBV9; CDR3 DNA: TGTGCCAGCAGCGTAAGCGGGGGATTCGTCGAGCAGTACTTC; CDR3 protein: CASSVSGGFVEQYF
J gene: TRBJ2-7; clone size: once; D gene: TRBD1; V gene: TRBV10-3; CDR3 DNA: TGTGCCACTAAACAGGGGGCGAACGAGCAGTACTTC; CDR3 protein: CATKQGANEQYF
J gene: TRBJ1-5; clone size: once; D gene: TRBD1; V gene: TRBV7-9; CDR3 DNA: TGTGCCAGCAGCTTGGGACAGGGGTTTCAGCCCCAGCATTTT; CDR3 protein: CASSLGQGFQPQHF
J gene: TRBJ1-1; clone size: -; D gene: TRBD1; V gene: TRBV5-1; CDR3 DNA: TGCGCCAGCAGCTTATATGGACAGGGTGGTGAAGCTTTCTTT; CDR3 protein: CASSLYGQGGEAFF
J gene: TRBJ2-7; clone size: -; D gene: -; V gene: TRBV2; CDR3 DNA: TGTGCCAGCAGGCGGGGGCCAGCCTACGAGCAGTACTTC; CDR3 protein: CASRRGPAYEQYF
J gene: TRBJ2-3; clone size: -; D gene: -; V gene: TRBV2; CDR3 DNA: TGTGCCAGCAGTGAAGGATCCCAGACCCGTAGCGCAGATACGCAGTATTTT; CDR3 protein: CASSEGSQTRSADTQYF
J gene: TRBJ2-2; clone size: -; D gene: TRBD2; V gene: TRBV5-4; CDR3 DNA: TGTGCCACTGGGAGGGACCGCGCGGGCACCGGGGAGCTGTTTTTT; CDR3 protein: CATGRDRAGTGELFF
J gene: TRBJ1-5; clone size: -; D gene: TRBD1; V gene: TRBV5-6; CDR3 DNA: TGTGCCAGCAGCCTGCTTCAGGGGGCGGTTCAGCCCCAGCATTTT; CDR3 protein: CASSLLQGAVQPQHF
J gene: TRBJ2-1; clone size: -; D gene: -; V gene: TRBV18; CDR3 DNA: TGTGCCAGCTCACCACCTAACAGGGACAATGAGCAGTTCTTC; CDR3 protein: CASSPPNRDNEQFF
J gene: TRBJ2-7; clone size: once; D gene: -; V gene: TRBV6-5; CDR3 DNA: TGTGCCAGCAGGGGGGACACCGGCTACGAGCAGTACTTC; CDR3 protein: CASRGDTGYEQYF
J gene: TRBJ2-3; clone size: -; D gene: -; V gene: TRBV9; CDR3 DNA: TGTGCCAGCAATAGGGGGAGGGGCACAGATACGCAGTATTTT; CDR3 protein: CASNRGRGTDTQYF
J gene: TRBJ1-1; clone size: -; D gene: TRBD1; V gene: TRBV12-3/TRBV12-4; CDR3 DNA: TGTGCCAGCACTAGGACAGGGGCCACTGAAGCTTTCTTT; CDR3 protein: CASTRTGATEAFF
J gene: TRBJ2-2; clone size: -; D gene: TRBD2; V gene: TRBV10-3; CDR3 DNA: TGTGCCATCAGTGTTTTTCGGACTAGCGGGGGTTTGAACACCGGGGAGCTGTTTTTT; CDR3 protein: CAISVFRTSGGLNTGELFF
J gene: TRBJ1-5; clone size: -; D gene: -; V gene: TRBV18; CDR3 DNA: TGTGCCAGCTCACTACAGGGCCCGAAAAATCAGCCCCAGCATTTT; CDR3 protein: CASSLQGPKNQPQHF
J gene: TRBJ2-7; clone size: -; D gene: TRBD1; V gene: TRBV5-1; CDR3 DNA: TGCGCCAGCAGCTTGACAGGGGCGGGCGAGCAGTACTTC; CDR3 protein: CASSLTGAGEQYF
J gene: TRBJ2-5; clone size: -; D gene: TRBD2; V gene: TRBV7-2; CDR3 DNA: TGTGCCAGCAGCTTAGCGGTACGGGGGGGCCGTGAGACCCAGTACTTC; CDR3 protein: CASSLAVRGGRETQYF
J gene: TRBJ1-6; clone size: -; D gene: -; V gene: TRBV7-9; CDR3 DNA: TGTGCCAGCAGCTTAGGGCAGGGACACTCACCCCTCCACTTT; CDR3 protein: CASSLGQGHSPLHF
J gene: TRBJ1-2; clone size: once; D gene: TRBD1; V gene: TRBV12-3/TRBV12-4; CDR3 DNA: TGTGCCAGCAGTTTTGGGACAGGTTATGGCTACACCTTC; CDR3 protein: CASSFGTGYGYTF
J gene: TRBJ1-6; clone size: -; D gene: -; V gene: TRBV5-4; CDR3 DNA: TGTGCCAGCAGCTTGTTTGGGCAGAACAGATATTCACCCCTCCACTTT; CDR3 protein: CASSLFGQNRYSPLHF
J gene: TRBJ1-2; clone size: -; D gene: -; V gene: TRBV28; CDR3 DNA: TGTGCCAGCAGTTTAACAGTGGTCTATGGCTACACCTTC; CDR3 protein: CASSLTVVYGYTF
J gene: TRBJ2-3; clone size: -; D gene: -; V gene: TRBV9; CDR3 DNA: TGTGCCAGCAGCGTAGCAGGGGGGAAAGCAGATACGCAGTATTTT; CDR3 protein: CASSVAGGKADTQYF
J gene: TRBJ1-1; clone size: -; D gene: -; V gene: TRBV19; CDR3 DNA: TGTGCCAGTAGTAGGGTGGGCGGAGGGGCTGAAGCTTTCTTT; CDR3 protein: CASSRVGGGAEAFF
J gene: TRBJ2-4; clone size: -; D gene: -; V gene: TRBV5-1; CDR3 DNA: TGCGCCAGCAGCCCCCGGGCCTCCGGGGACATTCAGTACTTC; CDR3 protein: CASSPRASGDIQYF
J gene: TRBJ2-3; clone size: -; D gene: TRBD2; V gene: TRBV4-2; CDR3 DNA: TGTGCCAGCAGCCCGAGTCTTAGCGGGGGCACAGATACGCAGTATTTT; CDR3 protein: CASSPSLSGGTDTQYF
J gene: TRBJ1-6; clone size: -; D gene: TRBD1; V gene: TRBV7-9; CDR3 DNA: TGTGCCAGCAGCTTTGGACAGGGGGTTCCTAATTCACCCCTCCACTTT; CDR3 protein: CASSFGQGVPNSPLHF
J gene: TRBJ2-7; clone size: -; D gene: -; V gene: TRBV3-1/TRBV3-2; CDR3 DNA: TGTGCCAGCAGCCAAGGGAGACCGGGACTCACCTACGAGCAGTACTTC; CDR3 protein: CASSQGRPGLTYEQYF
J gene: TRBJ2-2; clone size: -; D gene: -; V gene: TRBV19; CDR3 DNA: TGTGCCAGTAGTATCACATGGGGCGCGAACACCGGGGAGCTGTTTTTT; CDR3 protein: CASSITWGANTGELFF
J gene: TRBJ1-3; clone size: -; D gene: -; V gene: TRBV28; CDR3 DNA: TGTGCCAGCAGTTTTATCAGGGAATCCGGAAACACCATATATTTT; CDR3 protein: CASSFIRESGNTIYF
J gene: TRBJ2-1; clone size: -; D gene: -; V gene: TRBV5-1; CDR3 DNA: TGCGCCAGCAGCTTGGGTATCTCCTACAATGAGCAGTTCTTC; CDR3 protein: CASSLGISYNEQFF
J gene: TRBJ2-5; clone size: -; D gene: -; V gene: TRBV19; CDR3 DNA: TGTGCCAGTAGTTTGGGTTTTTCCCCCGGGGAGACCCAGTACTTC; CDR3 protein: CASSLGFSPGETQYF
J gene: TRBJ1-5; clone size: -; D gene: -; V gene: TRBV19; CDR3 DNA: TGTGCCAGTAGTATTGGAGGACGGAAAAATCAGCCCCAGCATTTT; CDR3 protein: CASSIGGRKNQPQHF
J gene: TRBJ1-3; clone size: -; D gene: -; V gene: TRBV19; CDR3 DNA: TGTGCCAGTAGTGCCCTAAGAAACACCATATATTTT; CDR3 protein: CASSALRNTIYF